This T cell receptor beta chain came from a study of regulatory T cells in long-lasting Graves disease. The study's findings and limits: New patients shared fewer public clonotypes (approximately 970) than persistent patients did (fewer than 3,000).

The time point is: persistent/refractory GD, antithyroid drugs over 5 years with positive TRAb. Scientists built the TCR library using RNA that was extracted from PBMCs. CDR3 length equals 10 residues. Germline V CDR1 and CDR2: MNHEY, SMNVEV (reference sequence). Combining iRepertoire HTBI primers with Arm-PCR of CDR3 regions, the authors built TCR beta libraries. A single record per CDR3 protein comes from TCRdb applying MiXCR to the multiplex PCR reads. The data show roughly 300,000 distinct CDR3 sequences, less than 20% seen once. As for this clonotype: Its antigen is undetermined. This could be a read error, since a much larger clone is one nucleotide away.

The chain employs TRBV27 and TRBJ1-4; D ambiguous. This specimen was peripheral blood mononuclear cells (PBMCs), taken when the disease was refractory, from a patient treated with antithyroid drugs. This clonotype was obtained from a female donor with Graves disease. CDR3 amino acids: CARHNEELFF. For the CDR3, the DNA is TGTGCCCGACATAATGAAGAACTGTTTTTT.